Sequencing of this TCR beta chain was carried out in a study of blood T cell repertoires in COVID-19. The data were produced by immunoSEQ multiplex PCR, yet TCRdb's version contains in-frame clones alone and is incomplete. The sample records about 87,000 clones, roughly 76% being singletons. The J segment lost 8 bases and the V segment lost 0 bases, leaving 10 bases of the junction unmatched. CDR1 is LGHDT and CDR2 is YNNKEL in the germline V gene (reference sequence). The CDR3 has 16 residues. The TCR comes from a woman aged 45 to 65 with acute or convalescent COVID-19. The rearrangement links TRBV3-1 (or the pseudogene TRBV3-2) to TRBJ2-1; TRBD2 matches 7 bases. The sample comprised peripheral blood. DNA for the CDR3: TGTGCCAGCAGCCAAGAACGGAGCGGGATATTCGATGAGCAGTTCTTC. It encodes CASSQERSGIFDEQFF.